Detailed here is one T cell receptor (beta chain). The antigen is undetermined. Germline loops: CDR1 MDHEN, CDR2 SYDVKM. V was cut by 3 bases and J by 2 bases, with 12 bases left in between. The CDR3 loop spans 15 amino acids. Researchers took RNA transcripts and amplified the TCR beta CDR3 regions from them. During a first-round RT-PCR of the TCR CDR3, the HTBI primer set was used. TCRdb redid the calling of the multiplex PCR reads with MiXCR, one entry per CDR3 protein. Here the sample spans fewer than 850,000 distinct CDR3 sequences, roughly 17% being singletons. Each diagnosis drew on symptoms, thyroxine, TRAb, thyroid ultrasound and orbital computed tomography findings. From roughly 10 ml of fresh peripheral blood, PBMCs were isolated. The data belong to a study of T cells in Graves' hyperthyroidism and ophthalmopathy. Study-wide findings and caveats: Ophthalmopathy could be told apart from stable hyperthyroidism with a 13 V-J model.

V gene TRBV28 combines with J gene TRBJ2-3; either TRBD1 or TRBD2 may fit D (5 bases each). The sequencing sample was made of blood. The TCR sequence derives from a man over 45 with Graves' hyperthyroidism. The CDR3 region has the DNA TGTGCCAGCAGTTTTAGGGGCGACTACACAGATACGCAGTATTTT. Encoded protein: CASSFRGDYTDTQYF.